These T cell receptor beta chains were read from a single sample in a study of T cell repertoires in cytomegalovirus infection. Antigens of these TCRs are unknown. TCRdb re-analysed the reads in MiXCR, keeping a single row per CDR3 protein. The sample yields around 800,000 distinct CDR3 sequences, 32% seen once. The sample was cultured CD8+ T cells from PBMCs, taken from culture after CMV antigen stimulation. All receptors derive from a human donor in good health (CMV status not recorded). Some clones in this sample may be carry-over from other donors' samples. The CDR3 runs from the conserved cysteine through the conserved F or W. A D gene is named only where the DNA matches it firmly.

>TRBV3-1|NA|TRBJ2-5
CASSQDQVVETQYF
>TRBV12-3/TRBV12-4|NA|TRBJ2-6
CASSFTGPGANVLTF
>TRBV27|NA|TRBJ1-1
CASSLWAGAANTEAFF
>TRBV10-2|NA|TRBJ1-2
CASRSVDGGYTF
>TRBV19|TRBD2|TRBJ2-1
CASSAGGVYNEQFF
>TRBV2|NA|TRBJ1-1
CASRLPRHLNTEAFF
>TRBV7-6|NA|TRBJ1-2
CVSSPGGTEAVYGYTF
>TRBV6-5|TRBD2|TRBJ2-1
CASSYSGGINEQFF
>TRBV19|TRBD1|TRBJ1-2
CASSLLDRAQANYGYTF
>TRBV7-6|NA|TRBJ2-3
CASSPWAGFDTQYF
>TRBV7-2|NA|TRBJ2-5
CASTFGRHQETQYF
>TRBV12-3/TRBV12-4|TRBD1|TRBJ1-5
CASGTGIFGSNQPQHF
>TRBV9|TRBD1|TRBJ1-1
CASSALGQGPGMNTEAFF
>TRBV27|NA|TRBJ2-5
CASSRRRGGPQETQYF
>TRBV28|NA|TRBJ1-5
CASRLLRDINQPQHF
>TRBV19|NA|TRBJ1-4
CASSGYHLFF
>TRBV6-6|NA|TRBJ1-1
CASSYTTGATKLNTEAFF
>TRBV5-6|NA|TRBJ1-1
CASSSGGREAFF
>TRBV7-9|NA|TRBJ1-2
CASTPRPVDGYTF
>TRBV27|TRBD1|TRBJ2-1
CASSSDRDSYNEQFF
>TRBV5-1|NA|TRBJ1-4
CASTQFNTANEKLFF
>TRBV20-1|NA|TRBJ1-2
CSASGPYGYTF
>TRBV19|NA|TRBJ1-1
CASSTPANTEAFF
>TRBV6-1|NA|TRBJ1-2
CASSTGTDYGYTF
>TRBV7-6|NA|TRBJ2-7
CASSLSRGNYEQYF
>TRBV19|TRBD2|TRBJ2-1
CASSIGSSGAHYNEQFF
>TRBV7-9|NA|TRBJ2-3
CASAGPGGTDTQYF
>TRBV7-6|NA|TRBJ2-5
CASSLDPGRQETQDF
>TRBV7-3|NA|TRBJ2-1
CASSLKGGTAEQFF
>TRBV7-6|NA|TRBJ1-1
CASSLDVPTENTEAFF
>TRBV28|NA|TRBJ2-3
CASSFFPQESTDTQYF
>TRBV27|TRBD1|TRBJ1-5
CASSGDSSNQPQHF
>TRBV25-1|NA|TRBJ2-5
CASSDPQGNGETQYF
>TRBV6-6|NA|TRBJ2-1
CASSYSEGGGEQFF